This TCR beta chain was recovered during a study of beta chain features in type 1 diabetes. CDR1 SGHRS and CDR2 YFSETQ come from the germline V gene. This CDR3 region has 15 residues. The V gene end was trimmed by 2 bases and the J gene end by 5 bases; junction bases not matched to a gene: 4. Reverse transcription of all isolated RNA meant that expressed TCRB transcripts were sequenced. The method was immunoSEQ multiplex PCR; TCRdb's version includes in-frame clones alone and lacks a portion of them. The sample shows 350,000 to 400,000 clones, around 16% of them seen only once. This receptor was taken from a woman aged 18-29 years in good health. The chain couples TRBV5-1 to TRBJ2-1; 10 nucleotides align to TRBD2. Sequencing was performed on naive CD4+ T cells from blood. Written as DNA, the CDR3 is TGCGCCAGCAGCTTAAGCGGGAGGGCCGACAATGAGCAGTTCTTC. This translates into CASSLSGRADNEQFF.